The subject of this entry is one T cell receptor (beta chain). The specificity of this receptor is unknown. One base away there is no much larger clone; base qualities are not given. The immunoSEQ Assay, a bias-controlled multiplex PCR, was used to amplify TCRbeta CDR3 regions from genomic DNA. The original methods were these. Within the assay, amplification of reference gene primers was used to estimate how many nucleated cells each sample contained. Sequence reads were collapsed and filtered to measure the absolute abundance of every unique TCRbeta CDR3 rearrangement. Productive Simpson clonality was computed per sample as the square root of Simpson's diversity index over productive rearrangements. TCRdb limited this immuneACCESS table to in-frame rearrangements with V and J called. A share of clones is missing; checked studies link under half to unresolved V genes, and the rest is unexplained. That table furnishes V, J and clone size, whereas the DNA furnished D and trimming. The sample contains about 410,000 clones, roughly 88% of them found a single time. The biggest ten clones account for around 1.4% of the sample.

These data originate in a study of blood T cell repertoires in COVID-19 (dated by TCRdb to the early 2020s). Background for the entire study: Collaborator samples came from the United States, Italy and Spain and covered acute and convalescent phases of COVID-19. The prospective study material was composed of cDNA or gDNA derived from T cells, B-cell-depleted T cells, or PBMCs. The dataset comprised deeply sampled blood TCRbeta repertoires from subjects exposed to, actively infected with, or recovered from COVID-19. The repertoires were made available in a free public database intended to serve as a resource for research on the immune response to SARS-CoV-2. HLA class I and class II types, where available, came from metadata supplied by the sample provider rather than from assay-based typing. Nearly every sample came with metadata listing a de-identified subject ID, COVID-19 status, age in years and sex. Samples came from the ongoing ImmuneRACE study (first 160 participants) plus 1,254 subjects from 6 global collaborators. Overall study outcomes, separate from this receptor: The quantity of clinical and demographic metadata differed by source and by participant and was supplied without curation.

Germline trimming: 7 bases from V, 7 bases from J; junction bases outside gene matches: 10. In the germline V gene, CDR1 corresponds to MNHEY and CDR2 to SVGAGI. The CDR3 has 14 amino acids, counting the end cysteine and phenylalanine. Of the read, only the CDR3 DNA is kept; its 42 bases are in frame from base 1. Each collaborating institution followed its own protocols to collect whole blood in K2EDTA tubes. For TCRbeta analysis, collaborator samples were shipped as frozen whole blood, as isolated PBMCs, or as DNA extracted from either sample type. Input material: peripheral blood. The chain was built from TRBV6-5 and TRBJ2-1, and TRBD2 matches 7 of the central bases. The sequence came from a woman in her 30s with active or convalescent COVID-19. The DNA is as follows: TGTGCCAGCACGGGATTAGCGGGCCTGAATGAGCAGTTCTTC. The encoded protein is CASTGLAGLNEQFF.